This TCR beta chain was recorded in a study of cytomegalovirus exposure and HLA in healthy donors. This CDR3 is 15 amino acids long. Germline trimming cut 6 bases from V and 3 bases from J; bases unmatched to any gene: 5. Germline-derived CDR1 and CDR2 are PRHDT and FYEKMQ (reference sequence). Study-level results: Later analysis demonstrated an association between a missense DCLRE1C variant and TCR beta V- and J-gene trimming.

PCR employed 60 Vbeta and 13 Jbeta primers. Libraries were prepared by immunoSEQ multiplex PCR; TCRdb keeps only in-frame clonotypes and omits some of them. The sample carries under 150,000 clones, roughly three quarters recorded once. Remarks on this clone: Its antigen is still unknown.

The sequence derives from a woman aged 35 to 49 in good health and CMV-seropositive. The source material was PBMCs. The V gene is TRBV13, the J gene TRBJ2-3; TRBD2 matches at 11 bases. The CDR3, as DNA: TGTGCCAGCAGTTCTAGCGGGGGGACTACAGATACGCAGTATTTT. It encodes CASSSSGGTTDTQYF.